Following are 16 T cell receptor beta chains from one sample sequenced in a study of T cell repertoires in cytomegalovirus infection. Their antigen targets remain unknown. TCRdb reanalysed the reads using MiXCR and keeps one entry per CDR3 protein. The table shows around 750,000 distinct CDR3 sequences, with approximately 29% occurring only once. The sample in question was cultured CD8+ T cells from PBMCs, obtained from culture after CMV antigen stimulation. All receptors derive from a human donor in good health (CMV status not recorded). Some clones in this sample may be carry-over from other donors' samples.

DNA for the CDR3: TGCGCCAGCAGCCAAGTTGGCTCGGGAATGAACACTGAAGCTTTCTTT. Its protein is CASSQVGSGMNTEAFF. The chain carries TRBV4-1 and TRBJ1-1; D is unresolved. Germline CDR1 reads MGHRA; CDR2 reads YSYEKL. V was pared by 1 base and J by 0 bases, with 12 bases between. The CDR3 has 16 residues.

The chain carries TRBV20-1 and TRBJ1-5; tentative D call: TRBD1 (6 bases). V was pared by 0 bases and J by 9 bases, with 18 bases between. CDR3 length: 15 residues. The germline V gene encodes CDR1 DFQATT and CDR2 SNEGSKA (reference sequence). CDR3 region: CSARDQDSYYRPQHF. The CDR3 DNA reads TGCAGTGCTAGAGATCAGGACAGTTACTATCGGCCCCAGCATTTT.

In this sample, this clonotype turned up a few times. The J gene is TRBJ1-1, the V gene TRBV12-3 or TRBV12-4, with D maybe TRBD1 (5 bases). The V and J ends lost 4 bases and 1 base respectively, with 16 bases between them. The CDR3 extends over 16 amino acids. CDR3 sequence: CASSSPREGGNTEAFF. CDR3 nucleotides: TGTGCCAGCAGTTCTCCCAGGGAGGGAGGGAACACTGAAGCTTTCTTT.

The V call is TRBV20-1, the J call TRBJ2-5, with D perhaps matching TRBD1 (5 bases). Germline loops: CDR1 DFQATT, CDR2 SNEGSKA (reference sequence). This CDR3 has 13 amino acids. CDR3 loop: CSLGPEYQETQYF. CDR3 coding DNA: TGCAGCCTGGGGCCAGAGTACCAAGAGACCCAGTACTTC.

The table lists this clonotype with a few counts. This chain uses TRBV6-6 with TRBJ2-1; a weak D match, TRBD1 (6 bases). V was trimmed by 4 bases and J by 2 bases, leaving 12 bases between them. Germline CDR1 and CDR2: MNHNY and SVGAGI (reference sequence). The CDR3 length is 15 residues. CDR3 residues: CASSLTPGAYNEQFF. The DNA of the CDR3 is TGTGCCAGCAGTTTAACCCCAGGGGCCTACAATGAGCAGTTCTTC.

The chain couples TRBV6-1 to TRBJ1-5; the D gene is possibly TRBD1 (5 bases). Germline values: CDR1 MNHNS, CDR2 SASEGT. Trimming removed 1 base at V and 0 bases at J, with 10 bases between. This CDR3 has 16 amino acids. The CDR3 region has the DNA TGTGCCAGCAGTGAAGAGACAGTCGTTAGCAATCAGCCCCAGCATTTT. This gives the protein CASSEETVVSNQPQHF.

This chain links TRBV29-1 with TRBJ1-2, with D unclear. V lost 0 bases and J 4 bases, leaving 12 bases between the germline ends. CDR1 is SQVTM, CDR2 ANQGSEA, per germline. This CDR3 is 14 amino acids long. In DNA form, the CDR3 reads TGCAGCGTTGAAGATCAAGACTCTCCCTATGGCTACACCTTC. Translated, it gives CSVEDQDSPYGYTF.

This chain connects TRBV4-3 to TRBJ1-6; D gene ambiguous. Per the germline V gene, CDR1 is LGHNA and CDR2 is YSLEER. The CDR3 spans 16 residues. V lost 0 bases and J lost 7, with 13 bases in between. The CDR3 reads CASSQDRGKWNSPLHF. CDR3 nucleotide sequence: TGCGCCAGCAGCCAAGACAGAGGGAAGTGGAATTCACCCCTCCACTTT.

The chain links TRBV12-3 or TRBV12-4 to TRBJ2-1; D may be TRBD2 (5 bases). The CDR3 is made up of 15 amino acids. The V end was cut by 3 bases, the J end by 8 bases, with 17 bases between. As DNA, the CDR3 is TGTGCCAGCAGTTTCGCCATCGGTGGGCGGGATGAGCAGTTCTTC. Residues: CASSFAIGGRDEQFF.

This clonotype was seen a handful of times. The V gene is TRBV28, the J gene TRBJ2-7; tentatively, D is TRBD1 (6 bases). The germline CDR1 and CDR2 sequences are MDHEN and SYDVKM. The CDR3 totals 13 residues. V lost 7 bases and J lost 3, with 13 bases in between. The CDR3 sequence is CASTHTGNYEQYF. CDR3 DNA: TGTGCCAGCACCCACACAGGGAACTACGAGCAGTACTTC.

V and J are TRBV6-5 and TRBJ2-2; D may be TRBD1 or TRBD2 (5 bases each). This CDR3 region has 16 residues. V was pared by 1 base and J by 1 base, with 10 bases between. Germline V lookup: CDR1 MNHEY, CDR2 SVGAGI. This chain's CDR3 is CASSYLGTENTGELFF. For the CDR3, the DNA is TGTGCCAGCAGTTACTTGGGGACGGAGAACACCGGGGAGCTGTTTTTT.

The chain recombines TRBV27 with TRBJ1-4; D unresolved. CDR3 length: 15 amino acids. V was clipped by 3 bases and J by 6 bases, with 14 bases between them. The germline V gene has CDR1 MNHEY and CDR2 SMNVEV (reference sequence). Here the CDR3 DNA reads TGTGCCAGCAGTTTCCTGGGCCGACGGGATGAAAAACTGTTTTTT. It yields the protein CASSFLGRRDEKLFF.

This clonotype was picked up many times. J is TRBJ1-1 and V is TRBV10-3, with D possibly TRBD1 on 5 matching bases. The ends were cut back, 4 bases at V and 6 bases at J, with 15 bases in the middle. This CDR3 comprises 14 residues. Looked up from germline, CDR1 is ENHRY and CDR2 is SYGVKD. The CDR3 loop reads CAISAARDSAEAFF. CDR3 DNA sequence: TGTGCCATCAGTGCAGCCAGGGACTCCGCTGAAGCTTTCTTT.

The rearrangement links TRBV12-3 or TRBV12-4 to TRBJ1-2; 8 bases are shared with TRBD1. The CDR3 runs to 14 residues. Trimming at V came to 3 bases and at J to 4 bases, leaving 4 bases not matched to a gene. The DNA of the CDR3 is TGTGCCAGCAGTTTTTTCGGACAGGGCTATGGCTACACCTTC. This encodes CASSFFGQGYGYTF.

This clonotype was seen a few times. The chain recombines TRBV6-1 with TRBJ2-2; tentatively, D is TRBD1 (6 bases). The CDR3 length is 13 residues. The V end lost 9 bases, the J end lost 8 bases, and 16 bases lay between the germline ends. Germline V lookup: CDR1 MNHNS, CDR2 SASEGT. CDR3 loop: CARYEGVNGELFF. The CDR3 DNA sequence: TGTGCCAGATATGAGGGGGTAAATGGGGAGCTGTTTTTT.

This clonotype was counted many times. V is TRBV12-3 or TRBV12-4 and J is TRBJ2-7, with D perhaps given as TRBD1 or TRBD2 (5 bases each). V was shortened by 3 bases and J by 5 bases, with 8 bases between the two germline ends. The length of the CDR3 is 12 residues. CDR3 in amino acids: CASSFGAHEQYV. The CDR3 nucleotides are TGTGCCAGCAGTTTCGGGGCCCACGAGCAGTACGTC.